One and the same sample provided the 10 T cell receptor beta chains below, sequenced in a study of CD8 T cells in Susac syndrome. When the RNA was reverse transcribed, random hexamers were used with an input of about 0.45 to 1 ug. TCRdb ran MiXCR on the immunoSEQ multiplex PCR reads and lists one entry per CDR3 protein. The sample consists of about 250,000 distinct CDR3 sequences, roughly 95% of them appearing once. The sample taken for sequencing was CD4+ T cells from PBMCs. The origin of the receptors is a human donor with multiple sclerosis.

The chain links TRBV25-1 to TRBJ1-6; no reliable D call. Germline V gene lookup returns CDR1 MGHDK and CDR2 SYGVNS. This CDR3 is 14 amino acids long. Trimming stripped 3 bases from V and 8 bases from J, with 11 bases between. The DNA for the CDR3 is TGTGCCAGCAGTGATGTTATTTGGGATTCACCCCTCCACTTT. Translation: CASSDVIWDSPLHF.

This clonotype was detected once. CDR3 in DNA: TGTGCCATCAGTGGGGGACTAGACAATGAGCAGTTCTTC. This sequence encodes CAISGGLDNEQFF. This chain links TRBV10-3 with TRBJ2-1; 8 bases match TRBD2. This CDR3 is 13 amino acids long. Germline values: CDR1 ENHRY, CDR2 SYGVKD. After removal of 4 bases from V and 5 bases from J, the junction contained 1 base not matched to a gene.

The chain uses TRBV29-1 and TRBJ2-4; 12 bases line up with TRBD2. V gave up 3 bases and J gave up 6 bases; unmatched junction bases: 0. CDR1 and CDR2 (germline): SQVTM, ANQGSEA. The CDR3 is 13 residues long. The CDR3 sequence is CSVEGLAGNIQYF. The CDR3 DNA reads as TGCAGCGTTGAGGGACTAGCGGGAAACATTCAGTACTTC.

The V gene is TRBV28, the J gene TRBJ2-7; D unresolved. V was trimmed by 5 bases and J by 7 bases, leaving 12 bases between them. CDR1 is MDHEN and CDR2 is SYDVKM in the germline V gene. The CDR3 extends over 12 amino acids. CDR3 amino acids: CASSPGPREQYF. The CDR3 nucleotides read TGTGCCAGCAGTCCCGGACCTCGGGAGCAGTACTTC.

V usage is TRBV5-1 and J usage is TRBJ1-5, with a tentative D call TRBD1 (5 bases). CDR1 SGHRS and CDR2 YFSETQ come from the germline V gene. The length of the CDR3 is 15 residues. Trimming removed 4 bases at V and 3 bases at J, with 14 bases between. The CDR3 sequence is CASSPDGGLNQPQHF. CDR3 coding DNA: TGCGCCAGCAGCCCGGATGGGGGACTCAATCAGCCCCAGCATTTT.

The chain has TRBV5-4 and TRBJ2-7; 13 bases are shared with TRBD2. V trimming: 3 bases; J trimming: 6 bases; junction bases outside the gene matches: 3. Germline V gene sequence: CDR1 SGHNT, CDR2 YYREEE (reference sequence). The CDR3 runs to 14 residues. CDR3 nucleotides: TGTGCCAGCAGCTCAGGACTAGCGGGAGTCGAGCAGTACGTC. Translating it yields CASSSGLAGVEQYV.

This chain links TRBV12-3 or TRBV12-4 with TRBJ2-7, with 11 bases aligning to TRBD2. V trimming: 2 bases; J trimming: 5 bases; junction bases outside the gene matches: 5. The CDR3 has 15 amino acids. The CDR3 sequence is CASSLTTSGGNEQYF. The CDR3 bases are TGTGCCAGCAGTTTAACTACTAGCGGGGGAAACGAGCAGTACTTC.

V usage is TRBV18 and J usage is TRBJ1-3; unclear D gene. The length of the CDR3 is 12 residues. Trimming stripped 7 bases from V and 0 bases from J, with 4 bases between. Germline lookup yields CDR1 KGHSH and CDR2 LQKENI. The CDR3 here is CASWSSGNTIYF. For the CDR3, the DNA is TGTGCCAGCTGGTCCTCTGGAAACACCATATATTTT.

V is TRBV3-1 and J is TRBJ1-2; unclear D gene. This CDR3 spans 16 amino acids. Trimming cost V 3 bases and J 4 bases, with 18 bases left between them. Germline V gives CDR1 LGHDT, CDR2 YNNKEL (reference sequence). The CDR3: CASSQSSRSKVYGYTF. The DNA of the CDR3 is TGTGCCAGCAGCCAGAGCTCTCGCAGTAAAGTCTATGGCTACACCTTC.

This chain links TRBV2 with TRBJ2-1, with 9 bases identical to TRBD1. CDR3 length equals 15 residues. Germline loops: CDR1 SNHLY, CDR2 FYNNEI. With V trimmed by 2 bases and J by 7 bases, 6 bases remained unmatched. The CDR3 DNA is TGTGCCAGCAGTGAAAGGACAGGGGAGGGTAATGAGCAGTTCTTC. Amino acid sequence: CASSERTGEGNEQFF. Together with reference TRBV2 and TRBJ2-1, the CDR3 gives the full variable domain: EPEVTQTPSHQVTQMGQEVILRCVPISNHLYFYWYRQILGQKVEFLVSFYNNEISEKSEIFDDQFSVERPDGSNFTLKIRSTKLEDSAMYFCASSERTGEGNEQFFGPGTRLTVL.